This TCR beta chain was retrieved from a study of Ad26.COV2.S vaccination and SARS-CoV-2 variants. Whole-study results and caveats: Participants given vaccine showed non-spike TCR breadth similar to that of placebo recipients.

CDR3 size: 16 residues. The germline CDR1 and CDR2 sequences are MGHRA and YSYEKL. V lost 6 bases and J lost 4, with 21 bases in between. Only in-frame clones appear in the TCRdb table, and some are missing; sequencing was by immunoSEQ multiplex PCR. The sample contains just over 350,000 clones, under 95% of which appear only once. Turning to this clone: The antigen is unknown.

This TCR was recovered from a human donor who had recovered from COVID-19. The source was peripheral blood, collected after recovery from COVID-19. The J gene is TRBJ2-5, the V gene TRBV4-1, with D perhaps assigned TRBD1 or TRBD2 (6 bases each). The CDR3 DNA is TGCGCCAGCAGTTCTGGGGGGCCTGGGTTCAGAGAGACCCAGTACTTC. It codes for CASSSGGPGFRETQYF.